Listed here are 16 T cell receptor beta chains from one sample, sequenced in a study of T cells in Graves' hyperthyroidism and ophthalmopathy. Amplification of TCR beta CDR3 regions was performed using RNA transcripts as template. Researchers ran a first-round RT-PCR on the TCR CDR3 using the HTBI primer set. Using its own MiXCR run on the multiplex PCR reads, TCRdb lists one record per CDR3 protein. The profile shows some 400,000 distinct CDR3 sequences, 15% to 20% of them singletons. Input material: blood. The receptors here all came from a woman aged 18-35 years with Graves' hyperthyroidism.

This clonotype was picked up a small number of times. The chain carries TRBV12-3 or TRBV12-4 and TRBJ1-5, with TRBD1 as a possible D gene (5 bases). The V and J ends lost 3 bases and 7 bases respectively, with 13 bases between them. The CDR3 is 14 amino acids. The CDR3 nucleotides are TGTGCCAGCAGTTTTGGGGACTCGAGACAGCCCCAGCATTTT. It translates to CASSFGDSRQPQHF.

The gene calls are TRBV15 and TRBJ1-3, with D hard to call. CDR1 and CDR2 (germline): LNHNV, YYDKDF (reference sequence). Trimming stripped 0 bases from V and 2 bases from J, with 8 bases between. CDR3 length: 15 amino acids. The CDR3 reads CATSRESGTGNTIYF. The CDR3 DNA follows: TGTGCCACCAGCAGAGAGTCGGGAACTGGAAACACCATATATTTT.

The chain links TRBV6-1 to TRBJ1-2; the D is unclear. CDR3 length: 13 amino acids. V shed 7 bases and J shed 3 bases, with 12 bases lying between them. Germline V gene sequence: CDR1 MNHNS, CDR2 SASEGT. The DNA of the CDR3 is TGTGCCAGCATGGCGTGGGGAGACTATGGCTACACCTTC. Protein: CASMAWGDYGYTF.

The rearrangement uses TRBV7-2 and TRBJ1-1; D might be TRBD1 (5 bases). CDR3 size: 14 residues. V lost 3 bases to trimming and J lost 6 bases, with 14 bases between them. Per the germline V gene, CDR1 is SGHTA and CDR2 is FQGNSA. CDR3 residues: CASSFVQGYAEAFF. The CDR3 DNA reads TGTGCCAGCAGCTTCGTTCAGGGTTATGCTGAAGCTTTCTTT.

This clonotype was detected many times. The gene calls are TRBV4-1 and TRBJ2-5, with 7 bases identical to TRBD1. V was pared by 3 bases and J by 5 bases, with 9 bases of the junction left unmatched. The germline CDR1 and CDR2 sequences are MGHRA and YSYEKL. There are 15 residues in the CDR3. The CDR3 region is CASSQMTGSRETQYF. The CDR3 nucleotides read TGCGCCAGCAGCCAGATGACAGGGTCCAGGGAGACCCAGTACTTC.

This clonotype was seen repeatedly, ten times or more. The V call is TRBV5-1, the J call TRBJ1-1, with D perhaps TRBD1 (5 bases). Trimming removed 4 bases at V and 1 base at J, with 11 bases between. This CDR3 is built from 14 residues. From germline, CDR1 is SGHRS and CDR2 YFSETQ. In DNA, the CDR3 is TGCGCCAGCAGCGCGGGACCTTCGAACACTGAAGCTTTCTTT. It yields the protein CASSAGPSNTEAFF.

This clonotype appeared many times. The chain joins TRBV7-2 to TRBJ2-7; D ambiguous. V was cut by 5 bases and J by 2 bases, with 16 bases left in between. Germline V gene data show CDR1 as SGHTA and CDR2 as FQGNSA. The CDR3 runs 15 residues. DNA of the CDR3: TGTGCCAGCAGCCTCCGAGGCGCAGGTCCCTACGAGCAGTACTTC. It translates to CASSLRGAGPYEQYF.

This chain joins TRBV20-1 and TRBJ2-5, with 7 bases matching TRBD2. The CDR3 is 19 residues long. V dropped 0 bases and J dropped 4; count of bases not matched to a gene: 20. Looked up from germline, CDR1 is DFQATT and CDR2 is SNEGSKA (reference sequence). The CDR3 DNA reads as TGCAGTGCTAGAGATCGGGTCTGGGCGGGGGTCCAGAGTGCAGAGACCCAGTACTTC. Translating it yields CSARDRVWAGVQSAETQYF.

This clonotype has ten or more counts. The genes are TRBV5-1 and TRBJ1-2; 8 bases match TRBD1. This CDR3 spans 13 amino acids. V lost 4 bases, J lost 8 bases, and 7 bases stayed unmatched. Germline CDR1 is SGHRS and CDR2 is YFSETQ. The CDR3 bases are TGCGCCAGCAGCGTTGGACAGGGAGCGGGCTACACCTTC. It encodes CASSVGQGAGYTF.

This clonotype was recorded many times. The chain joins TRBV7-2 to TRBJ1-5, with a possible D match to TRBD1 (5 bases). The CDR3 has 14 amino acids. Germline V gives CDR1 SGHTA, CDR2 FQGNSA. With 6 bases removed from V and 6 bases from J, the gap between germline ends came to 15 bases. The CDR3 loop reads CASRDAGQGQPQHF. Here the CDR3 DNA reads TGTGCCAGCAGAGACGCGGGGCAAGGTCAGCCCCAGCATTTT.

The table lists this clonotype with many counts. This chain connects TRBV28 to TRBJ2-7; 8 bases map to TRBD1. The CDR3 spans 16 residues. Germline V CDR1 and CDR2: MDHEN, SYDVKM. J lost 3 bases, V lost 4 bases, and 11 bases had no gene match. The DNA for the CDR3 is TGTGCCAGCAGTTACAGTCAGGGGGCCTTATACTACGAGCAGTACTTC. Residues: CASSYSQGALYYEQYF.

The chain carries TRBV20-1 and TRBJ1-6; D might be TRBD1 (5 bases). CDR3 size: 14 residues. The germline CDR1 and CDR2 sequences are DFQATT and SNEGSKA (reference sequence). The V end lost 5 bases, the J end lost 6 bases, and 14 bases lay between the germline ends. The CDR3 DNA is TGCAGTGCTCACGCTTGGGGGGTTAATTCACCCCTCCACTTT. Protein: CSAHAWGVNSPLHF.

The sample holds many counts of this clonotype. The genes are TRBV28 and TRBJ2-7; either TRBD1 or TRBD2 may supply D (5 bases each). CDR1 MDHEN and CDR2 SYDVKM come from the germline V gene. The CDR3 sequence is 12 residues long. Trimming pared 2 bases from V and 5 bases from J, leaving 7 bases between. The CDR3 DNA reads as TGTGCCAGCAGTTTAATGGGGGACGAGCAGTACTTC. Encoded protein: CASSLMGDEQYF.

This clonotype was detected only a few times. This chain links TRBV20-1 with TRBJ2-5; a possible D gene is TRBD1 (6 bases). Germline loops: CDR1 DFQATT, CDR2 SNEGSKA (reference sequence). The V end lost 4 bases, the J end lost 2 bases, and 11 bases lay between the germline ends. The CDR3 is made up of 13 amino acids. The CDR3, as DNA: TGCAGTGCTAACCGGGACAAACAAGAGACCCAGTACTTC. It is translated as CSANRDKQETQYF.

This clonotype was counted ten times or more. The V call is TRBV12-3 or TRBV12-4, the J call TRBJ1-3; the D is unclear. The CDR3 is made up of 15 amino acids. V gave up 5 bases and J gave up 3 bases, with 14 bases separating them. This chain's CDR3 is CASSPFRKVGNTIYF. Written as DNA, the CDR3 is TGTGCCAGCAGTCCCTTCCGTAAAGTTGGAAACACCATATATTTT.

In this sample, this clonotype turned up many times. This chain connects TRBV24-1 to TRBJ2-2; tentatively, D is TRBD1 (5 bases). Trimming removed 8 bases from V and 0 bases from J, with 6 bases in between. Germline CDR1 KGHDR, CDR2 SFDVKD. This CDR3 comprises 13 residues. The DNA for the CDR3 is TGTGCCACCATGGACACGAACACCGGGGAGCTGTTTTTT. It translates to CATMDTNTGELFF.